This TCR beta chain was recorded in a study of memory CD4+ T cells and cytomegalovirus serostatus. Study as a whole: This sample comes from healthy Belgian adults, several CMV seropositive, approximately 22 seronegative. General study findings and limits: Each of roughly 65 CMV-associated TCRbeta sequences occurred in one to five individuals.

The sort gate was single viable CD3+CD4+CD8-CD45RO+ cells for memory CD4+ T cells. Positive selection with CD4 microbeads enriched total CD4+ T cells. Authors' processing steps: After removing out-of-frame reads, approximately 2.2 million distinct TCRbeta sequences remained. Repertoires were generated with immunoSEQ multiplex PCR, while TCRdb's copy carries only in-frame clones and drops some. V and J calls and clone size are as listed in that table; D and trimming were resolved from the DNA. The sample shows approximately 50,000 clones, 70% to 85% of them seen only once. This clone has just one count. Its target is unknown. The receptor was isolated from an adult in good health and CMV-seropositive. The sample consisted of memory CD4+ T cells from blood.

The CDR3 DNA sequence: TGTGCCAGCTCACCGACCCTCCAAGAGACCCAGTACTTC. Translating gives CASSPTLQETQYF. This chain uses TRBV18 with TRBJ2-5; no reliable D call. Germline-derived CDR1 and CDR2 are KGHSH and LQKENI. Trimming removed 3 bases at V and 1 base at J, with 6 bases between. CDR3 length: 13 residues.